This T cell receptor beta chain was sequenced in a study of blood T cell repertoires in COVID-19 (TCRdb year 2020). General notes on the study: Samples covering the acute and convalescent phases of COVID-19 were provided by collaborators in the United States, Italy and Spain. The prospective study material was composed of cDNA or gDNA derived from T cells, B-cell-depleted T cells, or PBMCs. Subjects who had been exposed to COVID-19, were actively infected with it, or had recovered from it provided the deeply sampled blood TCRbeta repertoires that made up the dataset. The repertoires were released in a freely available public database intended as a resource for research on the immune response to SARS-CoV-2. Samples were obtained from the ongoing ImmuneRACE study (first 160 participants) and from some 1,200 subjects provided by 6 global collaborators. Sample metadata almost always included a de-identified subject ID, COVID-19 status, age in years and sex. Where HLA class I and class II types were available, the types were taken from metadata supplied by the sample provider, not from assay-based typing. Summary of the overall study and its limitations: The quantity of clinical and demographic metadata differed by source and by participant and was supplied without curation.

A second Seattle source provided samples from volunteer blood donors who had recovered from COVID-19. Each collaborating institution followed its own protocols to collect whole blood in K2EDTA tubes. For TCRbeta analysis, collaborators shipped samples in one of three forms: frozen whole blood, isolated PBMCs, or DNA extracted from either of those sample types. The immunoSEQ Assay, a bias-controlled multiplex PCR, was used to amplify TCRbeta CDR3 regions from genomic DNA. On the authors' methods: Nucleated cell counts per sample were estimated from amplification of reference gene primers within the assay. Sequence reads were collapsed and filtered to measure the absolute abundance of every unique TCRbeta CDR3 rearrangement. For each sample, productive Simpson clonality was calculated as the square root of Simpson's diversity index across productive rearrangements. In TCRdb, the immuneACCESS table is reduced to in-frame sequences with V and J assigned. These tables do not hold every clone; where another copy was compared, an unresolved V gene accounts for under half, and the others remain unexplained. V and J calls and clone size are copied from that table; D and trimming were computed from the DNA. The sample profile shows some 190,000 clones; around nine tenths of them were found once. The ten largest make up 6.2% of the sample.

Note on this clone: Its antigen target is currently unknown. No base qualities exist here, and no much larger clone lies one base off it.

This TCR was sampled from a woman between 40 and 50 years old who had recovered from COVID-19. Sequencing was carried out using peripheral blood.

CDR3 loop: CASSVRDRGPEQYF. Read as DNA, the sequence is TGCGCCAGCAGCGTCCGGGACAGGGGGCCCGAGCAGTACTTC. The chain joins TRBV5-1 to TRBJ2-7; 12 junctional bases match TRBD1. Sequences SGHRS (CDR1) and YFSETQ (CDR2) are obtained from the germline V gene. Trimming removed 4 bases from V and 6 bases from J; the gene matches leave 5 bases unexplained. Measured from the cysteine to the phenylalanine, the CDR3 is 14 residues long. The read is trimmed to its CDR3 DNA, 42 bases read in frame from base 1. Reference TRBV5-1 and TRBJ2-7 proteins supply the regions before and after the CDR3; the full variable domain is: KAGVTQTPRYLIKTRGQQVTLSCSPISGHRSVSWYQQTPGQGLQFLFEYFSETQRNKGNFPGRFSGRQFSNSRSEMNVSTLELGDSALYLCASSVRDRGPEQYFGPGTRLTVT.